This TCR beta chain comes out of a study of blood T cell repertoires in COVID-19. On the study more broadly: Whether acute or convalescent, the COVID-19 samples came from the United States, Italy and Spain. PBMCs, B-cell-depleted T cells, or T cells were the source of the cDNA or gDNA that made up the material.

This CDR3 is 12 amino acids long. The germline V and J ends were trimmed by 0 bases and 8 bases, with 7 bases remaining between them. Germline CDR1 and CDR2: LNHNV and YYDKDF (reference sequence). This clone was seen only once. Per the study methods: How many nucleated cells were present was estimated from reference gene primer amplification. Sequencing used immunoSEQ multiplex PCR; TCRdb keeps in-frame clones, though not all of them. The D gene and trimming were derived from the DNA, and the V and J assignments and clone size from that table. This sample has a few hundred thousand clones, with 70% to 90% found just once.

Sequencing used peripheral blood. This clonotype originated in a man aged 18-30 years with active or convalescent COVID-19. The chain recombines TRBV15 with TRBJ1-1, with D uncertain. The CDR3 nucleotides are TGTGCCACCAGCAGAGATCGAGCGGAAGCTTTCTTT. Translated, it gives CATSRDRAEAFF.